The 23 T cell receptor beta chains below all came from one sample that was sequenced in a study of regulatory T cells. Findings of the study overall: In CD3G-deficient patients, conventional CD4+ T cells were enriched for hydrophobic CDR3 residues at positions 6 and 7.

Their antigens remain unidentified. The primer mix had 52 TRBV and 13 TRBJ primers. Only in-frame clones appear in the TCRdb table, and some are missing; sequencing was by immunoSEQ multiplex PCR. Of roughly 23,000 clones listed, around nine tenths are singletons. The sequenced sample was conventional CD4+ T cells sorted from blood. The receptors here all came from a child younger than 18 with CD3G deficiency.

The chain recombines TRBV6-1 with TRBJ2-7; unclear D gene. CDR1 is MNHNS and CDR2 is SASEGT in the germline V gene. This CDR3 is 14 amino acids long. Between the trimmed V and J ends, which lost 6 bases and 2 bases, there was a span of 14 bases. CDR3 region: CASRETGPTYEQYF. The CDR3 DNA reads TGTGCCAGCAGGGAAACCGGGCCAACCTACGAGCAGTACTTC.

The chain employs TRBV11-2 and TRBJ1-1, with D possibly TRBD1 on 5 matching bases. CDR1 and CDR2 (germline): SGHAT, FQNNGV. The CDR3 has 14 residues. Trimming stripped 5 bases from V and 4 bases from J, with 14 bases between. CDR3 sequence reads: CASSAGGKRTEAFF. The CDR3 DNA reads as TGTGCCAGCAGCGCGGGGGGTAAGCGCACTGAAGCTTTCTTT. Drawing the rest from reference TRBV11-2 and TRBJ1-1, the complete variable domain is EAGVAQSPRYKIIEKRQSVAFWCNPISGHATLYWYQQILGQGPKLLIQFQNNGVVDDSQLPKDRFSAERLKGVDSTLKIQPAKLEDSAVYLCASSAGGKRTEAFFGQGTRLTVV.

This clone has only one observation. J is TRBJ2-7 and V is TRBV12-2; the tabulated D call, TRBD1, remains unverified against the DNA. TRBV12-2 is a known pseudogene. There are 17 residues in the CDR3. DNA for the CDR3: TGTGCAAGTCGCTTGAGGGGAATAAGGACAGGGGCCTACGAGCAGTACTTC. Residues: CASRLRGIRTGAYEQYF.

This clone has just one count. The gene calls are TRBV19 and TRBJ2-6; D may match TRBD1 or TRBD2 (5 bases each). CDR3 length equals 17 residues. The germline gives CDR1 LNHDA, CDR2 SQIVND (reference sequence). The V gene lost 5 bases and the J gene lost 0 bases, with 14 bases spanning the gap. CDR3 loop: CASSDDRGFSGANVLTF. The CDR3 DNA reads as TGTGCCAGTAGTGATGACAGAGGGTTCTCTGGGGCCAACGTCCTGACTTTC.

The chain links TRBV6-1 to TRBJ2-2, with D perhaps being TRBD1 or TRBD2 (6 bases each). The CDR3 is 15 residues long. Germline assignment: CDR1 MNHNS and CDR2 SASEGT. Trimming cost V 3 bases and J 6 bases, with 14 bases left between them. This CDR3 is CASSDIGGRAGELFF. CDR3 nucleotides: TGTGCCAGCAGTGATATTGGGGGGCGGGCCGGGGAGCTGTTTTTT.

The chain combines TRBV28 with TRBJ2-6, with 7 positions matching TRBD1. V lost 8 bases and J lost 3; bases outside the gene matches: 4. Looked up from germline, CDR1 is MDHEN and CDR2 is SYDVKM. The CDR3 sequence is 14 residues long. The CDR3 nucleotides are TGTGCCAGCCGTCGACAGGGTGGGGCCAACGTCCTGACTTTC. This encodes CASRRQGGANVLTF.

V usage is TRBV21-1 and J usage is TRBJ2-5. TRBV21-1 is described as a pseudogene. The CDR3 sequence is 21 residues long. This CDR3 reads CASSKGPRGVGGVDYAETQYF. The DNA of the CDR3 is TGTGCCAGCAGCAAAGGTCCAAGGGGGGTGGGTGGCGTAGACTATGCCGAGACCCAGTACTTC.

CDR3 DNA sequence: TGTGCCAGTAGTCTTCGGACAGGGGGAGAAAATGGCTACACCTTC. Protein product: CASSLRTGGENGYTF. The chain is built from TRBV19 and TRBJ1-2; TRBD1 matches at 10 bases. CDR3 size: 15 residues. Germline values: CDR1 LNHDA, CDR2 SQIVND (reference sequence). Trimming cost V 5 bases and J 6 bases; bases outside gene matches: 9. The full variable domain, in which reference TRBV19 and TRBJ1-2 provide the parts outside the CDR3, is DGGITQSPKYLFRKEGQNVTLSCEQNLNHDAMYWYRQDPGQGLRLIYYSQIVNDFQKGDIAEGYSVSREKKESFPLTVTSAQKNPTAFYLCASSLRTGGENGYTFGSGTRLTVV.

This chain connects TRBV27 to TRBJ2-3, with 7 bases matching TRBD2. The V and J ends lost 0 bases and 7 bases, in that order; junction bases with no gene match: 1. There are 13 residues in the CDR3. Per the germline V gene, CDR1 is MNHEY and CDR2 is SMNVEV (reference sequence). The CDR3 DNA is TGTGCCAGCAGTTTATCGGGGGGGAATACGCAGTATTTT. Translation: CASSLSGGNTQYF.

This chain links TRBV7-9 with TRBJ2-5; 7 bases agree with TRBD1. The J segment lost 4 bases and the V segment lost 0 bases, leaving 5 bases of the junction unmatched. CDR1 is SEHNR and CDR2 is FQNEAQ in the germline V gene (reference sequence). The CDR3 covers 15 residues. The CDR3 here is CASSLARGSGETQYF. CDR3 sequence (DNA): TGTGCCAGCAGCTTAGCCAGGGGGAGCGGAGAGACCCAGTACTTC.

The V and J genes are TRBV19 and TRBJ2-2, with a tentative D call TRBD1 (6 bases). The CDR3 has 17 amino acids. Germline-derived CDR1 and CDR2 are LNHDA and SQIVND (reference sequence). V dropped 5 bases and J dropped 0 bases, with 16 bases sitting between them. CDR3 in amino acids: CASSPRATGANTGELFF. The CDR3, as DNA: TGTGCCAGTAGTCCCAGAGCGACAGGTGCGAACACCGGGGAGCTGTTTTTT.

The chain employs TRBV30 and TRBJ2-1, with TRBD1 matching 10 bases. There are 13 residues in the CDR3. Germline V gives CDR1 GTSNPN, CDR2 SVGIG (reference sequence). The V and J ends lost 6 bases and 8 bases, in that order; junction bases with no gene match: 7. The CDR3 protein is CACKRQGAYEQFF. The DNA for the CDR3 is TGTGCCTGTAAGCGACAGGGGGCATATGAGCAGTTCTTC.

CDR3 protein: CATSLAGGQDTQYF. In nucleotides, the CDR3 is TGTGCCACCTCACTAGCGGGAGGGCAAGATACGCAGTATTTT. V and J are TRBV19 and TRBJ2-3, with 13 bases that match TRBD2. With V trimmed by 10 bases and J by 5 bases, 6 bases remained unmatched. The CDR3 covers 14 residues. Germline CDR1 reads LNHDA; CDR2 reads SQIVND (reference sequence).

This clone was picked up a small number of times. J is TRBJ2-7 and V is TRBV7-8; no clear D gene. V lost 1 base and J 3 bases, leaving 7 bases between the germline ends. Looked up from germline, CDR1 is SGHVS and CDR2 is FQNEAQ. The CDR3 consists of 13 residues. DNA for the CDR3: TGTGCCAGCAGCTTAGGTGGGGACTACGAGCAGTACTTC. Translating gives CASSLGGDYEQYF. Complete variable domain (other parts from reference TRBV7-8 and TRBJ2-7): GAGVSQSPRYKVAKRGQDVALRCDPISGHVSLFWYQQALGQGPEFLTYFQNEAQLDKSGLPSDRFFAERPEGSVSTLKIQRTQQEDSAVYLCASSLGGDYEQYFGPGTRLTVT.

This chain links TRBV18 with TRBJ2-3; 8 positions agree with TRBD2. Germline CDR1 is KGHSH and CDR2 is LQKENI. J lost 5 bases, V lost 0 bases, and 7 bases had no gene match. The CDR3 is 16 residues long. CDR3 sequence: CASSPPIGRAKDTQYF. The CDR3 nucleotides read TGTGCCAGCTCACCACCGATCGGGAGGGCCAAAGATACGCAGTATTTT. Based on the CDR3 plus reference TRBV18 and TRBJ2-3, the full variable domain is NAGVMQNPRHLVRRRGQEARLRCSPMKGHSHVYWYRQLPEEGLKFMVYLQKENIIDESGMPKERFSAEFPKEGPSILRIQQVVRGDSAAYFCASSPPIGRAKDTQYFGPGTRLTVL.

The chain joins TRBV6-1 to TRBJ2-3; D is ambiguous. V was pared by 2 bases and J by 4 bases, with 13 bases between. Germline loops: CDR1 MNHNS, CDR2 SASEGT. CDR3 length: 15 amino acids. CDR3 in DNA: TGTGCCAGCAGTGAACAGCCGATTTCGGCAGATACGCAGTATTTT. It is translated as CASSEQPISADTQYF.

The rearrangement links TRBV28 to TRBJ2-1; D gene ambiguous. V dropped 3 bases and J dropped 6 bases, with 18 bases sitting between them. This CDR3 spans 16 amino acids. CDR1 MDHEN and CDR2 SYDVKM come from the germline V gene. CDR3 sequence: CASSFFDPNYSNEQFF. CDR3 nucleotide sequence: TGTGCCAGCAGTTTTTTTGACCCTAACTACTCCAATGAGCAGTTCTTC. Based on the CDR3 plus reference TRBV28 and TRBJ2-1, the full variable domain is DVKVTQSSRYLVKRTGEKVFLECVQDMDHENMFWYRQDPGLGLRLIYFSYDVKMKEKGDIPEGYSVSREKKERFSLILESASTNQTSMYLCASSFFDPNYSNEQFFGPGTRLTVL.

This clone was recorded once. The chain couples TRBV6-1 to TRBJ2-6, with D hard to call. The germline gives CDR1 MNHNS, CDR2 SASEGT. V was clipped by 8 bases and J by 0 bases, with 5 bases between them. There are 13 residues in the CDR3. In DNA form, the CDR3 reads TGTGCCAGCGTGTCCTCTGGGGCCAACGTCCTGACTTTC. Its translation is CASVSSGANVLTF.

The rearrangement links TRBV11-1 to TRBJ2-7; no definite D call. CDR1 SGHAT and CDR2 FQDESV come from the germline V gene (reference sequence). The germline V and J ends were trimmed by 3 bases and 5 bases, with 8 bases remaining between them. CDR3 length: 12 residues. The CDR3 spells CASSFQGDEQYF. The CDR3 DNA follows: TGTGCCAGCAGCTTCCAAGGAGACGAGCAGTACTTC.

CDR3 nucleotides: TGTGCCAGCAGCTTAGCACTAGCGGGGGACAATGAGCAGTTCTTC. Residues: CASSLALAGDNEQFF. The chain combines TRBV7-9 with TRBJ2-1; 11 bases agree with TRBD2. The V gene end was trimmed by 0 bases and the J gene end by 5 bases; junction bases not matched to a gene: 0. Germline V gene lookup returns CDR1 SEHNR and CDR2 FQNEAQ (reference sequence). The CDR3 covers 15 residues. Supplemented by reference TRBV7-9 and TRBJ2-1, the full variable domain reads DTGVSQNPRHKITKRGQNVTFRCDPISEHNRLYWYRQTLGQGPEFLTYFQNEAQLEKSRLLSDRFSAERPKGSFSTLEIQRTEQGDSAMYLCASSLALAGDNEQFFGPGTRLTVL.

The chain carries TRBV19 and TRBJ2-1, with a possible D match to TRBD2 (6 bases). Germline V gives CDR1 LNHDA, CDR2 SQIVND (reference sequence). V was clipped by 6 bases and J by 5 bases, with 14 bases between them. This CDR3 contains 14 residues. The CDR3, as DNA: TGTGCCAGTAGCAGACTGGGAGGTAACAATGAGCAGTTCTTC. It is translated as CASSRLGGNNEQFF.

The chain employs TRBV28 and TRBJ2-7, with 7 bases matching TRBD1. This CDR3 spans 12 amino acids. Germline V gene sequence: CDR1 MDHEN, CDR2 SYDVKM. V shed 6 bases, J shed 7 bases, and the junction held 6 bases outside the gene matches. The CDR3 nucleotides are TGTGCCAGCAGGACAGGGTTGGGAGAGCAGTACTTC. This codes for CASRTGLGEQYF.

This clone is a singleton in its sample. Here the CDR3 DNA reads TGTGCCAGCAGTGAAATCAGAGGCGGGAGGGGCCACGAGCAGTACTTC. The encoded protein is CASSEIRGGRGHEQYF. J is TRBJ2-7 and V is TRBV6-1; TRBD2 matches at 9 bases. V gave up 2 bases and J gave up 5 bases; unmatched junction bases: 10. Germline V CDR1 and CDR2: MNHNS, SASEGT. The CDR3 length is 16 residues.